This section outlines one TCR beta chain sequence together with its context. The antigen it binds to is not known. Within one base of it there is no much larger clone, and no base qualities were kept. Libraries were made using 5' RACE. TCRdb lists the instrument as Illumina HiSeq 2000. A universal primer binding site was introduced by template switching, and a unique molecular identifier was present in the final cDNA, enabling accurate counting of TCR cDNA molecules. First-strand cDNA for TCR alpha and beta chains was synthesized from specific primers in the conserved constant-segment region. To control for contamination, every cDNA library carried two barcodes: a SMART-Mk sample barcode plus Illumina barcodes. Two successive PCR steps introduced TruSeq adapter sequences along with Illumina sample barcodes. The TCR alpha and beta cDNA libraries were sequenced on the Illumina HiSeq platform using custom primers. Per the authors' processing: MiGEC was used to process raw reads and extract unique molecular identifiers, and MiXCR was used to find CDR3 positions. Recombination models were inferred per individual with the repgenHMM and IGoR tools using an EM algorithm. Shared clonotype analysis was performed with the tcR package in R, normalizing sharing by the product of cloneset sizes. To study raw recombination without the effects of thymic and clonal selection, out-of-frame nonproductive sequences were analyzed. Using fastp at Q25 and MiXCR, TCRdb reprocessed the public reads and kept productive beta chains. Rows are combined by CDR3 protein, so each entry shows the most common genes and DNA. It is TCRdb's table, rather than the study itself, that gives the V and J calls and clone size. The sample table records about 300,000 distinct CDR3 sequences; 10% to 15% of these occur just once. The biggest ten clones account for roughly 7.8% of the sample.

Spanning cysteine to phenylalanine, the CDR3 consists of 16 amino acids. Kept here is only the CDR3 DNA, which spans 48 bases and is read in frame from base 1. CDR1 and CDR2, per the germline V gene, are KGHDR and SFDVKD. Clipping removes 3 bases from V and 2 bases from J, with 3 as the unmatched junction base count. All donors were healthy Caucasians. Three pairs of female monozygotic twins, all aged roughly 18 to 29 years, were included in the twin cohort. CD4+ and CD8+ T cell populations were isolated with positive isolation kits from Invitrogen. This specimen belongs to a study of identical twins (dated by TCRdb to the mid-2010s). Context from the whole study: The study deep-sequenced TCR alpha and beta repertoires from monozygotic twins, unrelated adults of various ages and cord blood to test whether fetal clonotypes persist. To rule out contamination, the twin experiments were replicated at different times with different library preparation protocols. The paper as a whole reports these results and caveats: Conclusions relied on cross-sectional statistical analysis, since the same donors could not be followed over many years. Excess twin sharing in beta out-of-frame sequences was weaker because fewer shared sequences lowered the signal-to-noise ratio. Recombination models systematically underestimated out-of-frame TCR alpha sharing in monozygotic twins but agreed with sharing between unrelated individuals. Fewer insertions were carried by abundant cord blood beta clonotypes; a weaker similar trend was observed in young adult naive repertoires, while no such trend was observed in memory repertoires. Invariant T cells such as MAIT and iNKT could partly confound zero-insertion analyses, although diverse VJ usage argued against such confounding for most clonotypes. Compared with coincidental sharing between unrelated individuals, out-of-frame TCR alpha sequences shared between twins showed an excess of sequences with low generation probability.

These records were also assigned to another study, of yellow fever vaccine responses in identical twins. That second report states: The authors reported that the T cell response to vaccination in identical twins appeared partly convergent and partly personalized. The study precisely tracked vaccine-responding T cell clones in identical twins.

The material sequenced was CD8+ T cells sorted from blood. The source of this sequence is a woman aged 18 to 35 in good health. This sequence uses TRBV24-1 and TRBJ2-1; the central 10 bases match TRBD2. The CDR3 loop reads CATSDTSGATYNEQFF. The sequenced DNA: TGTGCCACCAGTGATACTAGCGGGGCCACCTACAATGAGCAGTTCTTC.